This entry is about one T cell receptor beta chain. Its antigen remains unknown. CDR1 and CDR2 (germline): SNHLY, FYNNEI. V lost 6 bases, J lost 6 bases, and 8 bases stayed unmatched. CDR3 length equals 14 residues. It was with a sample-barcoded 5' primer and a J-beta primer mix that a second PCR of roughly 7 to 12 cycles was run. TCRdb reanalysed the 5' RACE reads using MiXCR and keeps one entry per CDR3 protein. The table lists some 1.5 million distinct CDR3 sequences, approximately 39% of them singletons. This entry belongs to a study of blood T cells in healthy people across ages. Notes on the study in general: Possibly, changes in expanded clonotypes were confounded because donor CMV status was unknown. The long-lived group displayed more naive CD4+ cells, plus higher diversity, than the aged donors did.

Peripheral blood samples of 9 to 10 milliliters were drawn from each donor. The source of this sequence is a young woman in good health. The chain uses TRBV2 and TRBJ2-5; TRBD1 aligns across 9 bases. The sequencing sample was made of blood. CDR3 in DNA: TGTGCCAGCAGACGACAGGGGGGGGAGAAGACCCAGTACTTC. It translates to CASRRQGGEKTQYF.